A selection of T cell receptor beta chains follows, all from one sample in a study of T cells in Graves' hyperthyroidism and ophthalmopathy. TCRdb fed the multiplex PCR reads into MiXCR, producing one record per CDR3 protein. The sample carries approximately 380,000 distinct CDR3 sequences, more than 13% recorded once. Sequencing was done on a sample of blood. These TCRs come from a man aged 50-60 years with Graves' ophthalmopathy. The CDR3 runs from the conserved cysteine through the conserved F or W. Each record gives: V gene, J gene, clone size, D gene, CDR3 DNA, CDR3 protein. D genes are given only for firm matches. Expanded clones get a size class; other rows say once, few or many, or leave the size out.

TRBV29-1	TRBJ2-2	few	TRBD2	TGCAGCGTGCGGGAGAGGGCCGGGGAGCTGTTTTTT	CSVRERAGELFF
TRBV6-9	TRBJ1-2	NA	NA	TGTGCCAGCAGTTACGAGGTGGACAAATATGGCTACACCTTC	CASSYEVDKYGYTF
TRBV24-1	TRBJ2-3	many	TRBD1	TGTGCCACCAGTGAACGGACAGGGGTGACAGATACGCAGTATTTT	CATSERTGVTDTQYF
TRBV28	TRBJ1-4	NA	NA	TGTGCCAGCAGCCCGACAGGTACAAAGGACGAAAAACTGTTTTTT	CASSPTGTKDEKLFF
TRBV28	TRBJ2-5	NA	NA	TGTGCCAGCAGAACTGGCAGGGAAGAGACCCAGTACTTC	CASRTGREETQYF
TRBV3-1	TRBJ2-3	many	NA	TGTGCCAGCAGCGCAAACCCAGGGGATACGCAGTATTTT	CASSANPGDTQYF
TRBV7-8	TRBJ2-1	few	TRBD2	TGTGCCAGCAGCTTGCGGGAGCGGGCAAACAATGAGCAGTTCTTC	CASSLRERANNEQFF
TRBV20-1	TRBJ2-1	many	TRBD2	TGCAGTGCTAGTAAACTAGCGGGAGTCAATGAGCAGTTCTTC	CSASKLAGVNEQFF
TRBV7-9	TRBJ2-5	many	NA	TGTGCCAGCAGGACCGTAGGAAGGTTTGGACGGGAGACCCAGTACTTC	CASRTVGRFGRETQYF
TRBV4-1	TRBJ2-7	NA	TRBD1	TGCGCCAGCAGCCATCAACAGGGGCTCTCCTACGAGCAGTACTTC	CASSHQQGLSYEQYF
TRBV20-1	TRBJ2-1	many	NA	TGCAGTGCTAGAGTAAGGAAGAGCGGGTACAATGAGCAGTTCTTC	CSARVRKSGYNEQFF
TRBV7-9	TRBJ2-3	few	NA	TGTGCCAGCAGCTACAGTTCAGATACGCAGTATTTT	CASSYSSDTQYF
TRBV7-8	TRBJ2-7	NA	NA	TGTGCCAGCAGCAAAGGGCCGTTGGACTCAACATCCCCCTTGTACAATGAGCAGTACTTC	CASSKGPLDSTSPLYNEQYF
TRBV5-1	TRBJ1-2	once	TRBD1	TGCGCCAGCAGCTATGGACAGGGGAATGGCTACACCTTC	CASSYGQGNGYTF
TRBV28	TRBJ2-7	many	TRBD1	TGTGCCACCGGGACAGGGGTGTACGAGCAGTACTTC	CATGTGVYEQYF
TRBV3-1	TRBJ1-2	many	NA	TGTGCCAGCAGCCCGAAACGGTCCTCTGGCTACACCTTC	CASSPKRSSGYTF
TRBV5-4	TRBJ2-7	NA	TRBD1	TGTGCCAGCAGCTCTCCCGGGACAGGGGGGACCTACGAGCAGTACTTC	CASSSPGTGGTYEQYF
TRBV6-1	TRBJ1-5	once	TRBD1	TGTGCCAGCAGTGAACAGGGACAGCCCTTGGGGAATCAGCCCCAGCATTTT	CASSEQGQPLGNQPQHF
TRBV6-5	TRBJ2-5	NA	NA	TGTGCCAGCAGTTACTCCGAAGAGACCCAGTACTTC	CASSYSEETQYF
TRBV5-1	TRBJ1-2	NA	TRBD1	TGCGCCAGCAGCCCGGGACAGATCGACTATGGCTACACCTTC	CASSPGQIDYGYTF
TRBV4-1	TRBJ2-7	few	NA	TGCGCCAGCAGCCAAGACAGGGTCGAGGAGCAGTACTTC	CASSQDRVEEQYF
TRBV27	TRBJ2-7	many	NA	TGTGCCAGCAGTTTCGTCGGTAGGGAGCAGTACTTC	CASSFVGREQYF
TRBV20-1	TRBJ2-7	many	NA	TGCAGTGCTAGAGATGTTGGGGTGGGGGACGACTACGAGCAGTACTTC	CSARDVGVGDDYEQYF
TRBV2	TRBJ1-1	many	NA	TGTGCCAGCAGGGAGGGGACTGAAGCTTTCTTT	CASREGTEAFF
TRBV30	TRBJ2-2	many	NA	TGTGCCTGGAGTCGCGGGTCCACTAGGGCCGGGGAGCTGTTTTTT	CAWSRGSTRAGELFF
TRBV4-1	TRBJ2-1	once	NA	TGCGCCAGCAGCCAAGCGTATAACAATGAGCAGTTCTTC	CASSQAYNNEQFF
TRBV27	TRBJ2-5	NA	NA	TGTGCCAGCAGTACCTGGGGGGGCGGGGAGACCCAGTACTTC	CASSTWGGGETQYF
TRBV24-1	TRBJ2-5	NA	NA	TGTGCCACCAGTGATCTGAGGGGGGGAAAAGAGACCCAGTACTTC	CATSDLRGGKETQYF
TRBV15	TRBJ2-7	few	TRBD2	TGTGCCACCAGCGTTGGGCTAGCGGGAGGCTACGAGCAGTGCTTC	CATSVGLAGGYEQCF
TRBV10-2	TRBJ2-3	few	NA	TGCGCCAGCAGTGGGTGGGGGATTACCACAGATACGCAGTATTTT	CASSGWGITTDTQYF
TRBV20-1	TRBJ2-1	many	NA	TGCAGTGCTGGTAGGCCTAACAATGAGCAGTTCTTC	CSAGRPNNEQFF
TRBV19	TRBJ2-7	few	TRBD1	TGTGCCAGTAGTAGGGGACAGGTGGCCTTGGGCGAGCAGTACTTC	CASSRGQVALGEQYF
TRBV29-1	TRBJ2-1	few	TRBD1	TGCAGCGTGCCGGGACAGGGGACTATTGAGCAGTTCTTC	CSVPGQGTIEQFF
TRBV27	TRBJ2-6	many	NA	TGTGCCAGCAGTCGGGGCTCTGGGGCCAACGTCCTGACTTTC	CASSRGSGANVLTF
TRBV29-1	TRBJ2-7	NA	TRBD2	TGCAGCGGAGCCTCGCTTGCTAGCGGGGGTTCCTCCTACGAGCAGTACTTC	CSGASLASGGSSYEQYF
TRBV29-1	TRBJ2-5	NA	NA	TGCAGCGCCGGGCCAACCCGAGGAGAGACCCAGTACTTC	CSAGPTRGETQYF